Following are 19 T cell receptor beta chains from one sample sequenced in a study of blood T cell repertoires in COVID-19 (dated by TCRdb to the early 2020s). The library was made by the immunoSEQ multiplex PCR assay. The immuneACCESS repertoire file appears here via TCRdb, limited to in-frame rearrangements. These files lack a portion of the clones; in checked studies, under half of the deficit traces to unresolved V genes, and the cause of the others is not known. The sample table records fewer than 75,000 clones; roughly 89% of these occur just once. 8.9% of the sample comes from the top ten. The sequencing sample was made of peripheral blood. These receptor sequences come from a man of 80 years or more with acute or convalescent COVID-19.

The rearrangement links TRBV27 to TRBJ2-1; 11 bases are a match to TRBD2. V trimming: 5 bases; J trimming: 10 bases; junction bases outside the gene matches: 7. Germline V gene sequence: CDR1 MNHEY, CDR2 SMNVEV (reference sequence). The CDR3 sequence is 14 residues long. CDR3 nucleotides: TGTGCCAGCAGTACGTTTAGCGGGGGGGGCGAGCAGTTCTTC. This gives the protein CASSTFSGGGEQFF.

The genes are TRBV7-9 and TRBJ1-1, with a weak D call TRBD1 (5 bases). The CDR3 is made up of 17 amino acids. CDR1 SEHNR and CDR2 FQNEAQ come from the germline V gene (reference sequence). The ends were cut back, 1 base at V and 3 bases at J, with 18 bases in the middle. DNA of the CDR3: TGTGCCAGCAGCTTAGATATCGGGGGGGTTGACGACACTGAAGCTTTCTTT. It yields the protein CASSLDIGGVDDTEAFF.

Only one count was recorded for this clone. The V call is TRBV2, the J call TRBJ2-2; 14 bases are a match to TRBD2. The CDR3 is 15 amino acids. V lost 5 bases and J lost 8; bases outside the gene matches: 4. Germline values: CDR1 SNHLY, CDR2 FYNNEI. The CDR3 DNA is TGTGCCAGCAGTCCGGGACTAGCGGGAGAGGGGGAGCTGTTTTTT. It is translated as CASSPGLAGEGELFF.

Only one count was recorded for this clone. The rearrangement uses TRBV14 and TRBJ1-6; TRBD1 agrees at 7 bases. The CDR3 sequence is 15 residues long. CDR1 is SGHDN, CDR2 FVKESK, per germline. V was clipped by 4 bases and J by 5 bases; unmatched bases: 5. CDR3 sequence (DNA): TGTGCCAGCAGCCTTCTGACAGGGAATAATTCACCCCTCCACTTT. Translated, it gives CASSLLTGNNSPLHF.

As DNA, the CDR3 is TGTGCCAGCTCACAGGGAGTTAATCCCACAGATACGCAGTATTTT. It yields the protein CASSQGVNPTDTQYF. The chain links TRBV18 to TRBJ2-3, with D perhaps TRBD2 (5 bases). V was trimmed by 4 bases and J by 2 bases, leaving 13 bases between them. The CDR3 extends over 15 amino acids. CDR1 and CDR2 from the germline V gene are KGHSH and LQKENI.

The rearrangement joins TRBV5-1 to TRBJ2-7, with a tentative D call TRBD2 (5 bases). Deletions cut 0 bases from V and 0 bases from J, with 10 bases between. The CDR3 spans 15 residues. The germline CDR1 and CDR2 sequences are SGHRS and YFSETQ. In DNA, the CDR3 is TGCGCCAGCAGCTTGGGAGGGTCCGACTCCTACGAGCAGTACTTC. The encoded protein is CASSLGGSDSYEQYF. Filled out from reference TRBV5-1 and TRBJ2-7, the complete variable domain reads KAGVTQTPRYLIKTRGQQVTLSCSPISGHRSVSWYQQTPGQGLQFLFEYFSETQRNKGNFPGRFSGRQFSNSRSEMNVSTLELGDSALYLCASSLGGSDSYEQYFGPGTRLTVT.

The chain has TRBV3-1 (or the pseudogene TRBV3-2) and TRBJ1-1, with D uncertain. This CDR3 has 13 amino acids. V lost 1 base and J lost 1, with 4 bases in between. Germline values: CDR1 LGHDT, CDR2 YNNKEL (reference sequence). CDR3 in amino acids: CASSQVRNTEAFF. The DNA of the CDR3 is TGTGCCAGCAGCCAAGTTCGGAACACTGAAGCTTTCTTT.

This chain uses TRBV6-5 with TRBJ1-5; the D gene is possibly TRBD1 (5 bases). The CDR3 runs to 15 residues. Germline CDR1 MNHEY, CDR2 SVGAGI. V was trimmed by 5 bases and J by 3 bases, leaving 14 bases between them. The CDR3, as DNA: TGTGCCAGCAGTCCAGAAGACAGAAACAATCAGCCCCAGCATTTT. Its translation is CASSPEDRNNQPQHF.

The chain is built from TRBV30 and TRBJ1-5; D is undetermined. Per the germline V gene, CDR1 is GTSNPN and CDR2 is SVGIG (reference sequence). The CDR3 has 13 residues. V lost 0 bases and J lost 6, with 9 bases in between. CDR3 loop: CAWSVEGSQPQHF. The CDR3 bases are TGTGCCTGGAGTGTCGAAGGGAGTCAGCCCCAGCATTTT.

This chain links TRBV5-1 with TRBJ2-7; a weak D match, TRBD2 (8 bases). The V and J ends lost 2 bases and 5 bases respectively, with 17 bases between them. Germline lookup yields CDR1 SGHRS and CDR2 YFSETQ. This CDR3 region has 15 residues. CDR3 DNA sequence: TGCGCCAGCAGCTTCCTGGGACTAGGGGGCGACGAGCAGTACTTC. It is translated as CASSFLGLGGDEQYF.

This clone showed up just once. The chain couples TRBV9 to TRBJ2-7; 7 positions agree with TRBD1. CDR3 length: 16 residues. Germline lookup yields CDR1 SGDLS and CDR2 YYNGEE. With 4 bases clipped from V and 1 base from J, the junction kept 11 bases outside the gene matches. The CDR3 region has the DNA TGTGCCAGCAGCCCCCGAGCCTTGGACAGGTCCTACGAGCAGTACTTC. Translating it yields CASSPRALDRSYEQYF.

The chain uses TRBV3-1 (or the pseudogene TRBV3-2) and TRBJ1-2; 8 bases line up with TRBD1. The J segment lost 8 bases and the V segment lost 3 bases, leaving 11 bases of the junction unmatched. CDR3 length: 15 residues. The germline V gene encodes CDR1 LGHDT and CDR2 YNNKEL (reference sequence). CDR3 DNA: TGTGCCAGCAGCCAGGGCCCGACAGGGGAGAGCGGCTACACCTTC. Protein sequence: CASSQGPTGESGYTF.

As DNA, the CDR3 is TGTGCCAGCAGTGAATCAGCGGGAGGACACAATGAGCAGTTCTTC. Translation gives CASSESAGGHNEQFF. The gene calls are TRBV2 and TRBJ2-1; 9 positions match TRBD2. CDR1 is SNHLY and CDR2 is FYNNEI in the germline V gene. J was trimmed by 5 bases and V by 2 bases; bases with no gene match: 4. CDR3 length equals 15 residues.

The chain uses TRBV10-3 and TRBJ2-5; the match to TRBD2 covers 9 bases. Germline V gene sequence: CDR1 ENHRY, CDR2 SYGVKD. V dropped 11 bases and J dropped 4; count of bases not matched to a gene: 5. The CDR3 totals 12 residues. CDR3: CAARSGGETQYF. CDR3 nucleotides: TGTGCCGCACGTAGCGGGGGAGAGACCCAGTACTTC.

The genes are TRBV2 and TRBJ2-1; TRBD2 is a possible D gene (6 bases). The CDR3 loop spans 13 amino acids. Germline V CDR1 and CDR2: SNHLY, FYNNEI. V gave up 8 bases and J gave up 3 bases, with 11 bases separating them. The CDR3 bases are TGTGCCAGCCTACTAGCAGTCTACAATGAGCAGTTCTTC. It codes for CASLLAVYNEQFF.

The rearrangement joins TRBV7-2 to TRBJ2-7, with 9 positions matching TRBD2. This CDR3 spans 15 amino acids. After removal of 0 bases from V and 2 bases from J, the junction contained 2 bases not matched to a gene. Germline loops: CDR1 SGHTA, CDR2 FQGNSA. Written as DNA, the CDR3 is TGTGCCAGCAGCTTAGCGACTAGCGGTACCTACGAGCAGTACTTC. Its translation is CASSLATSGTYEQYF. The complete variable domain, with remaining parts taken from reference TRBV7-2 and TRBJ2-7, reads GAGVSQSPSNKVTEKGKDVELRCDPISGHTALYWYRQSLGQGLEFLIYFQGNSAPDKSGLPSDRFSAERTGGSVSTLTIQRTQQEDSAVYLCASSLATSGTYEQYFGPGTRLTVT.

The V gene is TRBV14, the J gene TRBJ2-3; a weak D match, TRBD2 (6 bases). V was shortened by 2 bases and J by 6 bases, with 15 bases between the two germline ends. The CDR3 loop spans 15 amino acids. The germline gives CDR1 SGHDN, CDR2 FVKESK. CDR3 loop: CASSQQGLSRDTQYF. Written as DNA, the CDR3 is TGTGCCAGCAGCCAACAGGGACTCTCTAGGGATACGCAGTATTTT.

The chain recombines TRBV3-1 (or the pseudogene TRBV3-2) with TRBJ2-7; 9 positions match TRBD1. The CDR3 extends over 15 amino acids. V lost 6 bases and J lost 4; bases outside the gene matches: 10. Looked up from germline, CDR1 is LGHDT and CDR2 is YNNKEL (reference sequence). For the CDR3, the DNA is TGTGCCAGCAGACCTACAGGGGGCGCTGGTTACGAGCAGTACTTC. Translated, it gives CASRPTGGAGYEQYF.

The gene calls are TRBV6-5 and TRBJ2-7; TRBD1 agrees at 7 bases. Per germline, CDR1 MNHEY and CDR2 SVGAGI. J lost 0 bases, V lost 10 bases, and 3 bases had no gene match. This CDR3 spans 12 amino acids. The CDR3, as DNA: TGTGCCACACAGGGGCACTCCTACGAGCAGTACTTC. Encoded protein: CATQGHSYEQYF.